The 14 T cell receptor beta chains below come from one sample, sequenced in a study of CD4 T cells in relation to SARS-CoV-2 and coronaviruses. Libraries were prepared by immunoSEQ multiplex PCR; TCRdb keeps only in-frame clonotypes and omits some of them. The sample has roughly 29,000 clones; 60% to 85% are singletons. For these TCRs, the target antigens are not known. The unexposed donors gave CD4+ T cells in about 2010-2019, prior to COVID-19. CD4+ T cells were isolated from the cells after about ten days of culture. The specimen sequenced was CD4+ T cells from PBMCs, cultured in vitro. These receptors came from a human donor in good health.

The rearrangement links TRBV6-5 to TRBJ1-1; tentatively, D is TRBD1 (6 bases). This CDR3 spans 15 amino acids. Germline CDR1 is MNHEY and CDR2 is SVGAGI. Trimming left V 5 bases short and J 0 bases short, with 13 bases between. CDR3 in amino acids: CASSTEGGVNTEAFF. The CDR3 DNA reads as TGTGCCAGCAGTACCGAGGGGGGAGTGAACACTGAAGCTTTCTTT.

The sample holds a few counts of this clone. The CDR3 spells CASSPLGTGIAEAFF. The DNA of the CDR3 is TGTGCCAGCAGCCCACTCGGGACAGGGATCGCTGAAGCTTTCTTT. The chain employs TRBV13 and TRBJ1-1; 9 positions agree with TRBD1. This CDR3 region has 15 residues. The germline gives CDR1 PRHDT, CDR2 FYEKMQ (reference sequence). With 5 bases clipped from V and 6 bases from J, the junction kept 10 bases outside the gene matches.

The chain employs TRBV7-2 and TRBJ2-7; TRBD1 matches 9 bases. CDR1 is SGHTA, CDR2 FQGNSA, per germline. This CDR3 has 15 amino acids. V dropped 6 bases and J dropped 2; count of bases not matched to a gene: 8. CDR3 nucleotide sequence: TGTGCCAGCAGATCTGTAGGACAGGGGACCTACGAGCAGTACTTC. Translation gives CASRSVGQGTYEQYF.

CDR3 in amino acids: CASTFVLVRAYGYTF. Here the CDR3 DNA reads TGTGCCAGCACGTTCGTTTTAGTCCGCGCCTATGGCTACACCTTC. The genes are TRBV3-1 (or the pseudogene TRBV3-2) and TRBJ1-2, with no clear D. The CDR3 is 15 amino acids. Trimming took off 7 bases at V and 4 bases at J, with 19 bases between the two ends. Germline loops: CDR1 LGHDT, CDR2 YNNKEL (reference sequence).

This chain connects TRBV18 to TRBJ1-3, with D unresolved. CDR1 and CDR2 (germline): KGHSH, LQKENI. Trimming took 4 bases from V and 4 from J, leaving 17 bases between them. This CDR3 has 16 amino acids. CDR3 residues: CASSLAAALRGNTIYF. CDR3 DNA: TGTGCCAGCTCACTAGCGGCCGCCCTCCGCGGAAACACCATATATTTT.

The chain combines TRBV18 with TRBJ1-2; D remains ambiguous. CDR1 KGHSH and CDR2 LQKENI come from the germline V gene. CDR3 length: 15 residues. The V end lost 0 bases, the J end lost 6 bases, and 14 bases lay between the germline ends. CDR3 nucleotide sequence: TGTGCCAGCTCACCACCGAGACCCACCTCGGATGGCTACACCTTC. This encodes CASSPPRPTSDGYTF. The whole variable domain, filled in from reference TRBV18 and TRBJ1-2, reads NAGVMQNPRHLVRRRGQEARLRCSPMKGHSHVYWYRQLPEEGLKFMVYLQKENIIDESGMPKERFSAEFPKEGPSILRIQQVVRGDSAAYFCASSPPRPTSDGYTFGSGTRLTVV.

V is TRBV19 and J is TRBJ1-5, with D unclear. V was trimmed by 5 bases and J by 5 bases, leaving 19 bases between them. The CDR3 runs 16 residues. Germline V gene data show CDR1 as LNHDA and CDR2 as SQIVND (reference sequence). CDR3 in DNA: TGTGCCAGTAGTTTGAACCCCACGGGGAACTATCAGCCCCAGCATTTT. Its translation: CASSLNPTGNYQPQHF. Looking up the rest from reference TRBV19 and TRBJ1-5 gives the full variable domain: DGGITQSPKYLFRKEGQNVTLSCEQNLNHDAMYWYRQDPGQGLRLIYYSQIVNDFQKGDIAEGYSVSREKKESFPLTVTSAQKNPTAFYLCASSLNPTGNYQPQHFGDGTRLSIL.

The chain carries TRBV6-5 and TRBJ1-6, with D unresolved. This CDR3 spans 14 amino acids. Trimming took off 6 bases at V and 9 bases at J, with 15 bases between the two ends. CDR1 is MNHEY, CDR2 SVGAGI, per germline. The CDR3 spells CASRSEGERSPLHF. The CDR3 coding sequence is TGTGCCAGCAGAAGCGAGGGCGAGCGTTCACCCCTCCACTTT.

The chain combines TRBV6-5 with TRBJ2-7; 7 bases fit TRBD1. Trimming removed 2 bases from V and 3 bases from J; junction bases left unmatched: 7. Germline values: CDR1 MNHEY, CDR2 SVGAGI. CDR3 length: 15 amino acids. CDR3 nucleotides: TGTGCCAGCAGTTACAGTGGGTCAGGGGGCTACGAGCAGTACTTC. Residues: CASSYSGSGGYEQYF.

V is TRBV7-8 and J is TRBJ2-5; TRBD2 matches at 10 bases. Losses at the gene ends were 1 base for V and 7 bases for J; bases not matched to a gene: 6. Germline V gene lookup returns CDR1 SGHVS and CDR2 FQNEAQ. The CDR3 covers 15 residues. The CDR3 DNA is TGTGCCAGCAGCTTAGGATTAGCGGGGGGAGGGACCCAGTACTTC. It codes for CASSLGLAGGGTQYF.

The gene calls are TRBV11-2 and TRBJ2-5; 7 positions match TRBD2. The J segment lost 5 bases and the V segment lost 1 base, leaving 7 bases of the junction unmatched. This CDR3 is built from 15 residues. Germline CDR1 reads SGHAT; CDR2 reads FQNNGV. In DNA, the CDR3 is TGTGCCAGCAGCTTAGGGCAGCGGGGTGTTGAGACCCAGTACTTC. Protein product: CASSLGQRGVETQYF. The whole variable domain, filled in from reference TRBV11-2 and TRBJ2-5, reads EAGVAQSPRYKIIEKRQSVAFWCNPISGHATLYWYQQILGQGPKLLIQFQNNGVVDDSQLPKDRFSAERLKGVDSTLKIQPAKLEDSAVYLCASSLGQRGVETQYFGPGTRLLVL.

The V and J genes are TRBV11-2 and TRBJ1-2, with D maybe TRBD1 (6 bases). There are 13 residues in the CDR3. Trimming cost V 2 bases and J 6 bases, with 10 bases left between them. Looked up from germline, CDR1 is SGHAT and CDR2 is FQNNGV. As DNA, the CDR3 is TGTGCCAGCAGCTTATTAGCAGGGGATGGCTACACCTTC. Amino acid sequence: CASSLLAGDGYTF.

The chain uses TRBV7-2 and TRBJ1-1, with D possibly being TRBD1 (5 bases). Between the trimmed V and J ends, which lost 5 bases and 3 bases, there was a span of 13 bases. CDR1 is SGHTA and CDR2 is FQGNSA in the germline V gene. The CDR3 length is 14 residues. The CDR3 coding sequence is TGTGCCAGCAGCGCGGGACTAGGAGACACTGAAGCTTTCTTT. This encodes CASSAGLGDTEAFF.

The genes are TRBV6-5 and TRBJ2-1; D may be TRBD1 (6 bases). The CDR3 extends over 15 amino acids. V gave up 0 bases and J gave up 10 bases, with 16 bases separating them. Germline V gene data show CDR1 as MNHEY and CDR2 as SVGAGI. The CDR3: CASSYSGARRDEQFF. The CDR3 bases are TGTGCCAGCAGTTACTCGGGGGCCCGTCGGGACGAGCAGTTCTTC.